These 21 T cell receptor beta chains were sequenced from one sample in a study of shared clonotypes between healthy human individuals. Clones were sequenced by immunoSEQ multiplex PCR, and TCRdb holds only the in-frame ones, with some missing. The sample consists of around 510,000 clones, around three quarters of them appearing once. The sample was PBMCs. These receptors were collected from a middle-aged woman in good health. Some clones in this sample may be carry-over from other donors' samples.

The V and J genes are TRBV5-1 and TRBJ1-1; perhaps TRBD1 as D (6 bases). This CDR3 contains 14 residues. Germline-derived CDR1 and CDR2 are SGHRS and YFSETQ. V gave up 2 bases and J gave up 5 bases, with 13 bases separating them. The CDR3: CASSLTSRGTEAFF. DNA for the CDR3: TGCGCCAGCAGCTTAACCTCCAGGGGAACTGAAGCTTTCTTT.

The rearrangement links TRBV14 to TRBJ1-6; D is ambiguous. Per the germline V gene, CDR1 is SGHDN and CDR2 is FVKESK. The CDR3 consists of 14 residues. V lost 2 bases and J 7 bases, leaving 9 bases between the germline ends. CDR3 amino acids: CASSQPGKNSPLHF. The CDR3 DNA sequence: TGTGCCAGCAGCCAACCCGGGAAGAATTCACCCCTCCACTTT.

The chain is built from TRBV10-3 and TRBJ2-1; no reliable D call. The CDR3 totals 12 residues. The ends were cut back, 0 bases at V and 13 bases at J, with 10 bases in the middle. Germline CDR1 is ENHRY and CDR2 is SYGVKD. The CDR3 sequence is CAISESLVAQFF. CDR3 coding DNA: TGTGCCATCAGTGAGTCGCTGGTGGCACAGTTCTTC.

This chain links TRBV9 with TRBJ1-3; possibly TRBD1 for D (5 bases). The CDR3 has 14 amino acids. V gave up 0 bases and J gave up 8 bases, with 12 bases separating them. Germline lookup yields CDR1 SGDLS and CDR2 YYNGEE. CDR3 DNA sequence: TGTGCCAGCAGCGTAGCTCTGGGAGGGGACACCATATATTTT. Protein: CASSVALGGDTIYF.

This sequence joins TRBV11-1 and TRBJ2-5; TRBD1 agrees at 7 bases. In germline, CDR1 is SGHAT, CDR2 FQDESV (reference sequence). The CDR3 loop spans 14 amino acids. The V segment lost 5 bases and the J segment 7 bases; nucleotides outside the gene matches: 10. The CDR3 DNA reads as TGTGCCAGCAGCCCCTACAGGGGTGATGGGACCCAGTACTTC. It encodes CASSPYRGDGTQYF.

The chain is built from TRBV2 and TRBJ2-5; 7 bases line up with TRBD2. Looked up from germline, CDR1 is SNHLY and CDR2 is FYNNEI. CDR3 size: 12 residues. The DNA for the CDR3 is TGTGTAACGGGGGGAGATTGGGAGACCCAGTACTTC. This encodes CVTGGDWETQYF.

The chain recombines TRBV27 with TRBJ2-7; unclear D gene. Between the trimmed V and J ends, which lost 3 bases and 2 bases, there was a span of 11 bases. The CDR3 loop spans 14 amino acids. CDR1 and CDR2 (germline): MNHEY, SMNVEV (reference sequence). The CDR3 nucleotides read TGTGCCAGCAGTTTCACGACGGAACCCTACGAGCAGTACTTC. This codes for CASSFTTEPYEQYF.

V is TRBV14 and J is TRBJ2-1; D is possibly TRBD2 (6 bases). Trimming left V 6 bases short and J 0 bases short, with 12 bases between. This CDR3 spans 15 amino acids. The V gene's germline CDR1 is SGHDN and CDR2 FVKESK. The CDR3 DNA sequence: TGTGCCAGCAGAGGGACTCAGAGCTCCTACAATGAGCAGTTCTTC. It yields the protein CASRGTQSSYNEQFF. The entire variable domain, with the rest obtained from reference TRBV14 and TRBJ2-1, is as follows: EAGVTQFPSHSVIEKGQTVTLRCDPISGHDNLYWYRRVMGKEIKFLLHFVKESKQDESGMPNNRFLAERTGGTYSTLKVQPAELEDSGVYFCASRGTQSSYNEQFFGPGTRLTVL.

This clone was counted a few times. In nucleotides, the CDR3 is TGTGCCAGCAGCCTACCCTTAGCCAATGAGCAGTTCTTC. This encodes CASSLPLANEQFF. This chain uses TRBV7-3 with TRBJ2-1; no clear D. The CDR3 has 13 amino acids. Trimming took off 5 bases at V and 6 bases at J, with 11 bases between the two ends. Germline V gives CDR1 SGHTA, CDR2 FQGTGA.

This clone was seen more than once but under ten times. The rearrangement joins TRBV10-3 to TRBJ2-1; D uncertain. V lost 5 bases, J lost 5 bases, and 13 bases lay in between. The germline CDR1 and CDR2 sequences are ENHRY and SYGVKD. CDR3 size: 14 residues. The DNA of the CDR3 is TGTGCCATCAGTTCTATCTACCGAGACAATGAGCAGTTCTTC. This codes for CAISSIYRDNEQFF.

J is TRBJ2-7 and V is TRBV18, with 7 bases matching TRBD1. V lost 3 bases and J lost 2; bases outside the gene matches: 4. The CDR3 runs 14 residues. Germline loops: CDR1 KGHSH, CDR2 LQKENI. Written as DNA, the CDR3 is TGTGCCAGCTCACCTTCCGACAGGGCCTACGAGCAGTACTTC. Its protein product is CASSPSDRAYEQYF.

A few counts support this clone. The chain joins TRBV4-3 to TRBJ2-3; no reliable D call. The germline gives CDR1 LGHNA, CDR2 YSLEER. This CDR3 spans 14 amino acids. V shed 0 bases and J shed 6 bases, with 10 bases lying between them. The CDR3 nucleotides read TGCGCCAGCAGCCAAGATTTACTCACGGATACGCAGTATTTT. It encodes CASSQDLLTDTQYF.

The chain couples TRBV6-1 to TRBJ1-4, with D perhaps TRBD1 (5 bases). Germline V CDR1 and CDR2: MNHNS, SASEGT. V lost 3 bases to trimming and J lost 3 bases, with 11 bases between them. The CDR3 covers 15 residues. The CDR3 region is CASSEWQGPNEKLFF. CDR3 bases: TGTGCCAGCAGTGAGTGGCAGGGACCTAATGAAAAACTGTTTTTT.

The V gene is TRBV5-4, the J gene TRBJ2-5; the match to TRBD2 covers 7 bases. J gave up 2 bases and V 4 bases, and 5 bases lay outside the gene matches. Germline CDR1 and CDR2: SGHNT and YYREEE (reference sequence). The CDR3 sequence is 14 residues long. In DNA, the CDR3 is TGTGCCAGCAGCCCGTCTAGCGGACAAGAGACCCAGTACTTC. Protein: CASSPSSGQETQYF.

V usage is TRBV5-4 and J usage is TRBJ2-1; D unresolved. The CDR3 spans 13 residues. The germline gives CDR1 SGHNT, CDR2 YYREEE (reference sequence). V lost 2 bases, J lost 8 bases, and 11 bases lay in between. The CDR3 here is CASSFRNRDEQFF. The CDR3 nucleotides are TGTGCCAGCAGCTTTCGGAATCGCGATGAGCAGTTCTTC.

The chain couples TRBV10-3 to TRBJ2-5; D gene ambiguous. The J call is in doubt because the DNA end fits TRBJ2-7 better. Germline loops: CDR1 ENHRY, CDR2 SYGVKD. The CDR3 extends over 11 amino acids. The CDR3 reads CAISVGYEQYF. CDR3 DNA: TGTGCCATCAGTGTGGGCTACGAGCAGTACTTC.

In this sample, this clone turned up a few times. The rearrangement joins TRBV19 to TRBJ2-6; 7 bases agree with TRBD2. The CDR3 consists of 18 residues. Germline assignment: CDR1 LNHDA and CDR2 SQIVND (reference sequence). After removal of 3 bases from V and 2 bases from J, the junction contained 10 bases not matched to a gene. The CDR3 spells CASSMRASGGTGANVLTF. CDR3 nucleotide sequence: TGTGCCAGTAGTATGAGGGCTAGCGGCGGGACTGGGGCCAACGTCCTGACTTTC.

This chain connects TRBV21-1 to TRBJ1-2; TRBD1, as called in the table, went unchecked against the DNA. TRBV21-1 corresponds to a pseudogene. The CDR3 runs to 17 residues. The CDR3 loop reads CASSTQTGGILNYGYTF. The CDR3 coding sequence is TGTGCCAGCAGCACCCAGACAGGGGGCATATTGAACTATGGCTACACCTTC.

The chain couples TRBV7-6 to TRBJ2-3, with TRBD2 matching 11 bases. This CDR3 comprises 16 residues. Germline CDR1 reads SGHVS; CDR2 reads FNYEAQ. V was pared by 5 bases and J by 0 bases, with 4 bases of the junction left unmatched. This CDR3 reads CASSLRTSGSTDTQYF. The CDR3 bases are TGTGCCAGCAGCCTCCGGACTAGCGGGAGCACAGATACGCAGTATTTT.

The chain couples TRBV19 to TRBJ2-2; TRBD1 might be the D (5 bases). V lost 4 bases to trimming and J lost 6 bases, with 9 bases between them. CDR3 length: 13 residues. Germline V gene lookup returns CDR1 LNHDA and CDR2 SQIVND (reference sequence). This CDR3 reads CASSRGNPGELFF. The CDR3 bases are TGTGCCAGTAGTAGGGGCAATCCCGGGGAGCTGTTTTTT.

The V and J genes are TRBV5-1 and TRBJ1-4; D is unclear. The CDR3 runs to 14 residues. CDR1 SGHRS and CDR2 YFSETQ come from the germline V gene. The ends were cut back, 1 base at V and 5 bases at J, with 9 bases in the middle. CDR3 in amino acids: CASSLSLPNEKLFF. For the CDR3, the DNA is TGCGCCAGCAGCTTGTCCCTGCCAAATGAAAAACTGTTTTTT.